The 23 T cell receptor beta chains reported below all come from one sample, sequenced in a study of STAT3 mutations in large granular lymphocyte leukemia. The study, taken as a whole, reports: Every T-cell large granular lymphocyte leukemia patient had at least one immunodominant TCR beta clonotype.

TCRdb keeps only in-frame clones here, not all; method: immunoSEQ multiplex PCR. The repertoire holds roughly 31,000 clones, over 60% seen once, with roughly 30% in the top ten. No antigen is known for these receptors. Sequencing was done on a sample of peripheral blood mononuclear cells. These receptors were obtained from a woman between 45 and 65 years old with T-cell large granular lymphocyte leukemia. Some clones in this sample may be carry-over from other donors' samples.

V gene TRBV7-9 combines with J gene TRBJ1-2; maybe TRBD1 (6 bases). CDR3 length: 13 residues. Per the germline V gene, CDR1 is SEHNR and CDR2 is FQNEAQ (reference sequence). The germline V and J ends were trimmed by 8 bases and 7 bases, with 17 bases remaining between them. CDR3 nucleotides: TGTGCCAGCTTCGAACAGGGCTCATTTGGCTACACCTTC. Its translation is CASFEQGSFGYTF.

This clone was detected only once. The CDR3 loop reads CASSLSRPYGYTF. CDR3 nucleotides: TGTGCCAGCAGTTTATCCAGGCCCTATGGCTACACCTTC. The rearrangement uses TRBV28 and TRBJ1-2; D is unresolved. The CDR3 spans 13 residues. Germline V gene data show CDR1 as MDHEN and CDR2 as SYDVKM. V shed 1 base and J shed 4 bases, with 7 bases lying between them.

The chain is built from TRBV14 and TRBJ2-5; TRBD2 agrees at 14 bases. From germline, CDR1 is SGHDN and CDR2 FVKESK. The J segment lost 5 bases and the V segment lost 4 bases, leaving 9 bases of the junction unmatched. This CDR3 is 17 amino acids long. The CDR3 region is CASSPAGLAGGGETQYF. CDR3 sequence (DNA): TGTGCCAGCAGCCCCGCAGGACTAGCGGGAGGTGGGGAGACCCAGTACTTC. Using reference TRBV14 and TRBJ2-5 for the parts outside the CDR3, the full variable domain is EAGVTQFPSHSVIEKGQTVTLRCDPISGHDNLYWYRRVMGKEIKFLLHFVKESKQDESGMPNNRFLAERTGGTYSTLKVQPAELEDSGVYFCASSPAGLAGGGETQYFGPGTRLLVL.

This chain joins TRBV7-9 and TRBJ2-1, with D possibly matching TRBD1 (6 bases). V was clipped by 5 bases and J by 4 bases, with 15 bases between them. CDR1 SEHNR and CDR2 FQNEAQ come from the germline V gene (reference sequence). CDR3 length: 15 residues. CDR3 sequence: CASSRSQGRYNEQFF. The CDR3 coding sequence is TGTGCCAGCAGCCGATCCCAGGGGCGATACAATGAGCAGTTCTTC. The full variable domain, in which reference TRBV7-9 and TRBJ2-1 provide the parts outside the CDR3, is DTGVSQNPRHKITKRGQNVTFRCDPISEHNRLYWYRQTLGQGPEFLTYFQNEAQLEKSRLLSDRFSAERPKGSFSTLEIQRTEQGDSAMYLCASSRSQGRYNEQFFGPGTRLTVL.

The rearrangement joins TRBV6-6 to TRBJ2-7, with D tentatively TRBD1 or TRBD2 (5 bases each). The CDR3 loop spans 13 amino acids. CDR1 and CDR2 (germline): MNHNY, SVGAGI (reference sequence). Between the trimmed V and J ends, which lost 6 bases and 4 bases, there was a span of 13 bases. The CDR3 reads CASSTGGHYEQYF. The CDR3, as DNA: TGTGCCAGCAGCACAGGCGGGCATTACGAGCAGTACTTC.

The chain's CDR3 is CASSQAQGAEAFF. DNA of the CDR3: TGTGCCAGCAGCCAAGCACAGGGGGCTGAAGCTTTCTTT. This chain uses TRBV4-2 with TRBJ1-1, with 8 bases fitting TRBD1. V shed 1 base, J shed 6 bases, and the junction held 1 base outside the gene matches. Germline loops: CDR1 LGHNA, CDR2 YNFKEQ. This CDR3 is built from 13 residues.

This clone rates as medium-sized (0.01 to 0.1%). The chain recombines TRBV27 with TRBJ2-7; tentative D call: TRBD1 (6 bases). CDR1 and CDR2 (germline): MNHEY, SMNVEV (reference sequence). V shed 4 bases and J shed 0 bases, with 10 bases lying between them. This CDR3 is 14 amino acids long. CDR3 sequence: CASSSDRFSYEQYF. In nucleotides, the CDR3 is TGTGCCAGCAGTTCGGACAGATTCTCCTACGAGCAGTACTTC.

The chain uses TRBV19 and TRBJ1-1, with no clear D. Germline CDR1 reads LNHDA; CDR2 reads SQIVND (reference sequence). The CDR3 runs to 14 residues. With 0 bases removed from V and 1 base from J, the gap between germline ends came to 6 bases. DNA for the CDR3: TGTGCCAGTAGTATAGAGGGCCCGAACACTGAAGCTTTCTTT. It specifies CASSIEGPNTEAFF.

The gene calls are TRBV21-1 and TRBJ2-7; the DNA was not used to check the table's D call, TRBD1. TRBV21-1 is labeled a pseudogene. The CDR3 has 18 residues. CDR3 residues: CASSKESRNRQRTYEQYF. CDR3 DNA sequence: TGTGCCAGCAGCAAAGAATCGAGGAACAGGCAACGAACCTACGAGCAGTACTTC.

This clone was picked up one time. This sequence joins TRBV5-1 and TRBJ2-3; D uncertain. The ends were cut back, 4 bases at V and 0 bases at J, with 9 bases in the middle. This CDR3 is 14 amino acids long. CDR1 is SGHRS and CDR2 is YFSETQ in the germline V gene. CDR3 sequence reads: CASSPIPSTDTQYF. The CDR3 DNA is TGCGCCAGCAGCCCTATCCCAAGCACAGATACGCAGTATTTT.

With respect to this clone: A junction end diverges from the germline sequence, so it may reflect a read error. The chain combines TRBV18 with TRBJ2-1; TRBD2 matches at 12 bases. CDR3 length equals 20 residues. Germline-derived CDR1 and CDR2 are KGHSH and LQKENI. The DNA of the CDR3 is TGTGCCAGCTCGCCACTCCAGGCTTCTAGCGGGAGGGCCGGGTACAATGAGCAGTTCTTC. Translating it yields CASSPLQASSGRAGYNEQFF.

This chain links TRBV29-1 with TRBJ1-3; D is undetermined. The length of the CDR3 is 13 residues. The ends were cut back, 7 bases at V and 2 bases at J, with 12 bases in the middle. Germline V gene sequence: CDR1 SQVTM, CDR2 ANQGSEA. CDR3 DNA: TGCAGCGCCAGAGCGCCTGCTGGAAACACCATATATTTT. This translates into CSARAPAGNTIYF. Looking up the rest from reference TRBV29-1 and TRBJ1-3 gives the full variable domain: SAVISQKPSRDICQRGTSLTIQCQVDSQVTMMFWYRQQPGQSLTLIATANQGSEATYESGFVIDKFPISRPNLTFSTLTVSNMSPEDSSIYLCSARAPAGNTIYFGEGSWLTVV.

The chain links TRBV4-1 to TRBJ2-1; TRBD1 matches at 10 bases. With V trimmed by 4 bases and J by 9 bases, 9 bases remained unmatched. CDR3 length: 15 residues. The V gene's germline CDR1 is MGHRA and CDR2 YSYEKL. This CDR3 is CASSPGQGPGGEQFF. DNA of the CDR3: TGCGCCAGCAGCCCGGGACAGGGGCCTGGGGGTGAGCAGTTCTTC.

This chain connects TRBV5-1 to TRBJ2-3; 9 bases are shared with TRBD1. The CDR3 totals 17 residues. Germline lookup yields CDR1 SGHRS and CDR2 YFSETQ. J gave up 2 bases and V 0 bases, and 7 bases lay outside the gene matches. CDR3 sequence reads: CASSLAQGTGLTDTQYF. The CDR3 DNA follows: TGCGCCAGCAGCTTGGCCCAAGGGACAGGGCTCACAGATACGCAGTATTTT.

This clone was detected only once. The chain carries TRBV18 and TRBJ2-1; 9 bases agree with TRBD1. CDR3 length: 15 amino acids. Germline trimming cut 6 bases from V and 4 bases from J; bases unmatched to any gene: 7. CDR1 and CDR2 from the germline V gene are KGHSH and LQKENI. This chain's CDR3 is CASSDGTGIYNEQFF. CDR3 nucleotides: TGTGCCAGCTCGGACGGGACAGGGATTTACAATGAGCAGTTCTTC.

Written as DNA, the CDR3 is TGCGCCAGCAGCCAACATCCGAACACTGAAGCTTTCTTT. This gives the protein CASSQHPNTEAFF. The chain links TRBV4-1 to TRBJ1-1; no clear D gene. Germline V CDR1 and CDR2: MGHRA, YSYEKL. V was cut by 2 bases and J by 1 base, with 5 bases left in between. This CDR3 contains 13 residues.

V and J are TRBV6-6 and TRBJ1-2, with 7 bases matching TRBD1. Germline V gene data show CDR1 as MNHNY and CDR2 as SVGAGI (reference sequence). Losses at the gene ends were 5 bases for V and 8 bases for J; bases not matched to a gene: 14. The CDR3 is 15 residues long. CDR3 DNA: TGTGCCAGCAGTCGTCAGGGGGTTAACTATGGAGGCTACACCTTC. Residues: CASSRQGVNYGGYTF.

The chain is built from TRBV5-1 and TRBJ2-7; 7 bases are a match to TRBD1. The ends lost 4 bases at V and 3 bases at J; junction bases unmatched: 13. Germline V gene data show CDR1 as SGHRS and CDR2 as YFSETQ. This CDR3 has 16 residues. Here the CDR3 reads CASSLGPRDRDYEQYF. In DNA, the CDR3 is TGCGCCAGCAGCCTTGGGCCCCGGGACAGAGACTACGAGCAGTACTTC.

This clone was seen a few times. This chain uses TRBV2 with TRBJ1-1; 9 bases fit TRBD1. V shed 5 bases, J shed 4 bases, and the junction held 5 bases outside the gene matches. The CDR3 covers 14 residues. Germline V gene sequence: CDR1 SNHLY, CDR2 FYNNEI. The CDR3 region has the DNA TGTGCCAGCAGTCAACAGGGGGCTGGCACTGAAGCTTTCTTT. Translated: CASSQQGAGTEAFF.

This clone turned up a few times. The rearrangement joins TRBV6-1 to TRBJ2-7; D remains ambiguous. V was clipped by 7 bases and J by 3 bases, with 19 bases between them. This CDR3 has 15 residues. Per germline, CDR1 MNHNS and CDR2 SASEGT. Here the CDR3 reads CASTPFNPVGYEQYF. The CDR3 coding sequence is TGTGCCAGCACCCCGTTCAACCCCGTTGGCTACGAGCAGTACTTC.

This clone turned up a few times. The chain couples TRBV9 to TRBJ1-2; a possible D gene is TRBD1 (6 bases). CDR3 size: 15 residues. Trimming shortened V by 1 base and J by 6 bases, and 16 bases separated the two germline ends. CDR1 and CDR2 (germline): SGDLS, YYNGEE. The CDR3 region is CASSVSLQGSNGYTF. The CDR3 DNA sequence: TGTGCCAGCAGCGTAAGTCTCCAGGGGTCGAATGGCTACACCTTC. Full variable domain (missing parts from reference TRBV9 and TRBJ1-2): DSGVTQTPKHLITATGQRVTLRCSPRSGDLSVYWYQQSLDQGLQFLIQYYNGEERAKGNILERFSAQQFPDLHSELNLSSLELGDSALYFCASSVSLQGSNGYTFGSGTRLTVV.

This clone was detected a few times. Within the sample, other DNA sequences also encode this same CDR3. V and J are TRBV5-1 and TRBJ2-1; no firm D call. CDR3 length equals 14 residues. From germline, CDR1 is SGHRS and CDR2 YFSETQ. V was shortened by 0 bases and J by 5 bases, with 9 bases between the two germline ends. The CDR3: CASSLAGTDNEQFF. The CDR3 DNA is TGCGCCAGCAGCTTGGCCGGCACAGACAATGAGCAGTTCTTC. The complete variable domain, with remaining parts taken from reference TRBV5-1 and TRBJ2-1, reads KAGVTQTPRYLIKTRGQQVTLSCSPISGHRSVSWYQQTPGQGLQFLFEYFSETQRNKGNFPGRFSGRQFSNSRSEMNVSTLELGDSALYLCASSLAGTDNEQFFGPGTRLTVL.

V is TRBV7-9 and J is TRBJ1-1; D gene unclear. Trimming stripped 6 bases from V and 0 bases from J, with 14 bases between. From germline, CDR1 is SEHNR and CDR2 FQNEAQ (reference sequence). CDR3 length: 15 amino acids. Here the CDR3 reads CASRTLGSMNTEAFF. The CDR3 DNA reads TGTGCCAGCAGGACGCTAGGGAGTATGAACACTGAAGCTTTCTTT.